This TCR beta chain was sequenced in a study of blood T cell repertoires in COVID-19. V was clipped by 1 base and J by 6 bases; unmatched bases: 4. Germline CDR1 and CDR2: SGHNT and YYREEE (reference sequence). The CDR3 contains 14 residues. Enrolled through a virtual design, the participants were between 18 and 89 years of age and came from fewer than 30 US areas. Allocation to cohorts depended on clinical history reported by the participants. Only in-frame clones appear in the TCRdb table, and some are missing; sequencing was by immunoSEQ multiplex PCR. This sample yields approximately 240,000 clones, of which roughly 87% are seen a single time; 6% to 7% belongs to the top ten.

This TCR was sampled from a woman aged 25-40 years with acute COVID-19. Sequencing was done on a sample of PBMCs or T cells enriched from blood (not recorded which). V is TRBV5-4 and J is TRBJ1-2; 9 positions agree with TRBD1. The CDR3 loop reads CASSLTGGADGYTF. CDR3 nucleotide sequence: TGTGCCAGCAGCTTGACAGGGGGCGCCGATGGCTACACCTTC.